The next 6 T cell receptor beta chains were all read from a single sample in a study of blood T cell repertoires in COVID-19. Profiling relied on immunoSEQ multiplex PCR, and the TCRdb table lists in-frame clones only, not all of them. The sample yields hundreds of thousands of clones, roughly 90% seen once. The sample consisted of peripheral blood. The receptors derive from a man aged 55-75 years with COVID-19, enrolled during active disease.

The chain employs TRBV27 and TRBJ1-2; tentative D call: TRBD1 (5 bases). The CDR3 is 15 residues long. CDR1 is MNHEY, CDR2 SMNVEV, per germline (reference sequence). Trimming took 2 bases from V and 4 from J, leaving 14 bases between them. This CDR3 reads CASSLVWGGIYGYTF. DNA for the CDR3: TGTGCCAGCAGTTTAGTTTGGGGGGGAATCTATGGCTACACCTTC.

This chain links TRBV3-1 (or the pseudogene TRBV3-2) with TRBJ1-1, with a possible D match to TRBD1 (6 bases). The CDR3 loop spans 14 amino acids. Germline V gives CDR1 LGHDT, CDR2 YNNKEL (reference sequence). Trimming left V 3 bases short and J 11 bases short, with 19 bases between. In nucleotides, the CDR3 is TGTGCCAGCAGCCAGCGGAGCGGGACAAAAAGGGCTTTCTTT. Translating it yields CASSQRSGTKRAFF.

Turning to this clone: Distinct nucleotide sequences in the sample also encode this CDR3. The chain uses TRBV5-1 and TRBJ1-1; D is ambiguous. The CDR3 covers 14 residues. CDR1 and CDR2 from the germline V gene are SGHRS and YFSETQ. V was clipped by 0 bases and J by 1 base, with 7 bases between them. For the CDR3, the DNA is TGCGCCAGCAGCTTGGTGGCGGGGAACACTGAAGCTTTCTTT. It codes for CASSLVAGNTEAFF.

About this clone: The identical CDR3 is also encoded by other nucleotide sequences in the sample. The chain employs TRBV19 and TRBJ1-2; tentatively, D is TRBD1 (6 bases). CDR1 LNHDA and CDR2 SQIVND come from the germline V gene (reference sequence). V was shortened by 1 base and J by 2 bases, with 8 bases between the two germline ends. This CDR3 contains 14 residues. The CDR3 sequence: CASSIGGGNYGYTF. CDR3 coding DNA: TGTGCCAGTAGTATAGGAGGGGGAAACTATGGCTACACCTTC.

The chain couples TRBV5-5 to TRBJ1-5, with TRBD1 as a possible D gene (5 bases). Germline V gene sequence: CDR1 SGHKS, CDR2 YYEKEE (reference sequence). There are 15 residues in the CDR3. V lost 0 bases, J lost 5 bases, and 12 bases lay in between. CDR3 in DNA: TGTGCCAGCAGCTTGGAGATTATGGGGCATCAGCCCCAGCATTTT. It specifies CASSLEIMGHQPQHF.

J is TRBJ1-1 and V is TRBV10-3, with D maybe TRBD1 (6 bases). The germline V gene has CDR1 ENHRY and CDR2 SYGVKD. The CDR3 runs to 14 residues. V lost 6 bases, J lost 0 bases, and 11 bases lay in between. The CDR3 spells CAISRPGVNTEAFF. CDR3 DNA sequence: TGTGCCATCAGCCGCCCAGGGGTGAACACTGAAGCTTTCTTT.